This entry describes one T cell receptor beta chain. This specimen comes from a study of blood T cell repertoires in COVID-19. Study details: In each case, the material was cDNA or gDNA derived from T cells, B-cell-depleted T cells, or PBMCs.

Sequencing used immunoSEQ multiplex PCR; TCRdb keeps in-frame clones, though not all of them. Here the sample spans about 100,000 clones, approximately 86% being singletons. The CDR3 totals 19 residues. The germline CDR1 and CDR2 sequences are GTSNPN and SVGIG (reference sequence). The junction had 18 bases not matched to a gene; V was cut back by 4 bases and J by 5 bases. The chain uses TRBV30 and TRBJ2-2; TRBD2 aligns across 11 bases. Input material: peripheral blood. This TCR was recovered from a man aged 80 or over with acute or convalescent COVID-19. The chain's CDR3 is CAWTEPWSSGRRGTGELFF. CDR3 coding DNA: TGTGCCTGGACCGAACCCTGGTCTAGCGGGAGGAGAGGGACCGGGGAGCTGTTTTTT.